The following is a TCR beta chain sequence with its context. The record originates from a study of blood T cells in healthy people across ages. Sample-barcoded 5' priming and a J-beta primer mix drove a second PCR of about 7 to 11 cycles. One entry per CDR3 protein, called by TCRdb with MiXCR from the 5' RACE reads. The table records under 800,000 distinct CDR3 sequences, around a fifth of them present only once. Trimming pared 3 bases from V and 10 bases from J, leaving 20 bases between. The germline V gene encodes CDR1 SEHNR and CDR2 FQNEAQ (reference sequence). The CDR3 is made up of 15 amino acids.

This receptor was obtained from a man in his 70s in good health. Sequencing used blood. The J gene is TRBJ2-3, the V gene TRBV7-9; D gene unclear. In nucleotides, the CDR3 is TGTGCCAGCAGCTTGGAACCGCTTCGCTTGGCATCGCAGTATTTT. Its protein product is CASSLEPLRLASQYF.